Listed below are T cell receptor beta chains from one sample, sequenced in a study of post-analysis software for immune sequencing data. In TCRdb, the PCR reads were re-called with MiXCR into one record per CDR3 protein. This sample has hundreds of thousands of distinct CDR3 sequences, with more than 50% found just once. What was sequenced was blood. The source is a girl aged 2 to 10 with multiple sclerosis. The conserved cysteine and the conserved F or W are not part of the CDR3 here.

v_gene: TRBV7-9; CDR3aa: ASSPDRGPPGSPLH
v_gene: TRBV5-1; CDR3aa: ASSLADSPYGYT
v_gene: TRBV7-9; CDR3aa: ASSSGGDEQF
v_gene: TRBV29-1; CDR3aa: SVEIPGGEYYGYT
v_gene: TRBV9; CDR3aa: ASSGGLAGGIGETQY
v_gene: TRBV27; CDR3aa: ASSLGLSDTDTQY
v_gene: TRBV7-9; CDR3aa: ASSPLGQAYYEQY
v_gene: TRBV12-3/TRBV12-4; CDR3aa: ASSPDLLAKNIQY
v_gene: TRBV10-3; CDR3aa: AIKLGQGTYEQF
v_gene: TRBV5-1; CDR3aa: ASSFSAAAGANEQF
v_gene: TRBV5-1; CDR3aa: ASRQTDNEQF
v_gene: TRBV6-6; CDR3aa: ASSYMGSNQPQH
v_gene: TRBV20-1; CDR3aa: SASPGGREAF
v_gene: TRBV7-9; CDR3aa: ASSPLTSGSSTDTQY
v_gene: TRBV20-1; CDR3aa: SARVTGQGTYEQY
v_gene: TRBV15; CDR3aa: ATSRDRGRTQTQY
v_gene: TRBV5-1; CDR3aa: ASSLEMGTEAF
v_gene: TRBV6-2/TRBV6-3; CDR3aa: ASRPWMGHADTQY
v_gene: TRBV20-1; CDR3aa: SATQKGTYEQY
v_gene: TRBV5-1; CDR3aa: ASSRRAEGAGELF
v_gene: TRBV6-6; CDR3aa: ASSWVNEQF
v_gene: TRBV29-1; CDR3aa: SVGVRGRTEAF
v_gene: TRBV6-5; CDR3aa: ASSHTTSGSHEQY
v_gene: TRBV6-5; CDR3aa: ASRSGGANEKLF
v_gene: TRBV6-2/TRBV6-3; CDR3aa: ASSYGGDSFSETQY
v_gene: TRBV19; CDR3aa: ASSTGLDTQY
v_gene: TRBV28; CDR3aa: ASSPWGRLAAADTQY
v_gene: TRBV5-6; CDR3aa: ASRGLLSRETQY